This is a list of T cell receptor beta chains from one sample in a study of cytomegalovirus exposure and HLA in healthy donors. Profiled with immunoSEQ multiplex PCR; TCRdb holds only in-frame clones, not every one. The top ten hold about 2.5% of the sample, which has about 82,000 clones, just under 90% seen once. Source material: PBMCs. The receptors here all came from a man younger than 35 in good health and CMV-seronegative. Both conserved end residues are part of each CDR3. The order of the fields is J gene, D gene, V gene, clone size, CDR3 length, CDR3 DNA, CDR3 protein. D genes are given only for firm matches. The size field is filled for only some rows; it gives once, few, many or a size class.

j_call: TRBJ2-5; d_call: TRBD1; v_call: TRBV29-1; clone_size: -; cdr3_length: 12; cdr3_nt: TGCAGCGCGACAGGGGTGGGAGAGACCCAGTACTTC; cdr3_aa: CSATGVGETQYF
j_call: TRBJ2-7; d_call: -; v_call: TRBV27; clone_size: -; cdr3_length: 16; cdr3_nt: TGTGCCAGCAAACCGGGGGTGACAGGGATGCCCTACGAGCAGTACTTC; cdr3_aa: CASKPGVTGMPYEQYF
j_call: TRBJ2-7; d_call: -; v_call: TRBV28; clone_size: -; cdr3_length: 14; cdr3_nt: TGTGCCAGCAGTTCGACAGGGAGGTCCTACGAGCAGTACTTC; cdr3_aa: CASSSTGRSYEQYF
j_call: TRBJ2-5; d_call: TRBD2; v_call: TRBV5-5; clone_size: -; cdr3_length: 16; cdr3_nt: TGTGCCAGCAGGCCGCCACCTAGCGGGAGAGGGGAGACCCAGTACTTC; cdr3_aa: CASRPPPSGRGETQYF
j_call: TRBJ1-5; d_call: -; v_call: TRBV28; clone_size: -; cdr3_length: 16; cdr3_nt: TGTGCCAGCAACACTAGCGGGAGGGGCGGGTATAGGACCCAGCATTTT; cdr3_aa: CASNTSGRGGYRTQHF
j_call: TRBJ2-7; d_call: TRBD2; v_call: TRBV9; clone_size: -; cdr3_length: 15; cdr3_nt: TGTGCCAGCAGCCTAGGGACTAGCGGGATCTACGAGCAGTACTTC; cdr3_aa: CASSLGTSGIYEQYF
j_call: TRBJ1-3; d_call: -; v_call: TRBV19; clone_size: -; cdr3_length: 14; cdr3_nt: TGTGCCAGTAGTACGGGGAGTACCGGAAACACCATATATTTT; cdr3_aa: CASSTGSTGNTIYF
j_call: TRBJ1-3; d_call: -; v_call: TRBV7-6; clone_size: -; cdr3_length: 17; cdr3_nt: TGTGCCAGCAGCTTAGCGCAGCAGACTTACTCTGGAAACACCATATATTTT; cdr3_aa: CASSLAQQTYSGNTIYF
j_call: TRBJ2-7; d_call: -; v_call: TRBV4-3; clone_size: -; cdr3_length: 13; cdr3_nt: TGCGCCAGCAGCCTCCGCGGCTCCTACGAGCAGTACTTC; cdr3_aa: CASSLRGSYEQYF
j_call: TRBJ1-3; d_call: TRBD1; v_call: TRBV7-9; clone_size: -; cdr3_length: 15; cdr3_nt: TGTGCCAGCAGCTCCGGGACAGGGATCGGAAACACCATATATTTT; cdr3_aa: CASSSGTGIGNTIYF
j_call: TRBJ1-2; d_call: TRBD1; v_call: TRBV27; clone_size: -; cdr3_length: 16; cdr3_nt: TGTGCCAGCAGTCCCATCGGGACAGAGTCTAACTATGGCTACACCTTC; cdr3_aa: CASSPIGTESNYGYTF
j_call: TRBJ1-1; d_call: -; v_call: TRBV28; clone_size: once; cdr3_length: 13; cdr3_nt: TGTGCCAGCAGTTTTAATCTGAACACTGAAGCTTTCTTT; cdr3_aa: CASSFNLNTEAFF
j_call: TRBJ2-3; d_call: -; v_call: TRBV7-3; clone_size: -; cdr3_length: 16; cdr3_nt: TGTGCCAGCAGCTTTCTTTCTGAGCGTCGCACAGATACGCAGTATTTT; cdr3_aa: CASSFLSERRTDTQYF
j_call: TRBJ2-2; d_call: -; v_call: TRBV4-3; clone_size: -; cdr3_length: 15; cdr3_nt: TGCGCCAGCAGCCAAGTAACACAGGTGACCGGGGAGCTGTTTTTT; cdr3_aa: CASSQVTQVTGELFF
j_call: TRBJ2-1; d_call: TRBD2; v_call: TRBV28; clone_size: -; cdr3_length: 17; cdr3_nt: TGTGCCAGCAGGATCCCTAAGGGACTAGCGGGATTCAATGAGCAGTTCTTC; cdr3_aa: CASRIPKGLAGFNEQFF
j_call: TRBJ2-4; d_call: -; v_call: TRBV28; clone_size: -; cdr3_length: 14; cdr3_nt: TGTGCCAGCAGTTCCGAATGGCCCCAAAACATTCAGTACTTC; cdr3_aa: CASSSEWPQNIQYF
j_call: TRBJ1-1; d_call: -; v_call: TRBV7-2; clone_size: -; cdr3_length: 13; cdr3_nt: TGTGCCAGCAGCCGGAGAGAGAACACTGAAGCTTTCTTT; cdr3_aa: CASSRRENTEAFF
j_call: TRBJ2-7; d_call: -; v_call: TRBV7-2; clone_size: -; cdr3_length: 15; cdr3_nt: TGTGCCAGCAGCTTAGAAGGGGTTAGCTCCTACGAGCAGTACTTC; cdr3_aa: CASSLEGVSSYEQYF
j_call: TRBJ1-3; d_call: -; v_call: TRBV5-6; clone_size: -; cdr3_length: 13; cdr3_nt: TGTGCCAGCAGCTCCGGGGCTGGAAACACCATATATTTT; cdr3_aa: CASSSGAGNTIYF
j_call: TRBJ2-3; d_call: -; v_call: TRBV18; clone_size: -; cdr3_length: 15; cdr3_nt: TGTGCCAGCTTCCTCCAGGCTCCTAGCACAGATACGCAGTATTTT; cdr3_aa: CASFLQAPSTDTQYF